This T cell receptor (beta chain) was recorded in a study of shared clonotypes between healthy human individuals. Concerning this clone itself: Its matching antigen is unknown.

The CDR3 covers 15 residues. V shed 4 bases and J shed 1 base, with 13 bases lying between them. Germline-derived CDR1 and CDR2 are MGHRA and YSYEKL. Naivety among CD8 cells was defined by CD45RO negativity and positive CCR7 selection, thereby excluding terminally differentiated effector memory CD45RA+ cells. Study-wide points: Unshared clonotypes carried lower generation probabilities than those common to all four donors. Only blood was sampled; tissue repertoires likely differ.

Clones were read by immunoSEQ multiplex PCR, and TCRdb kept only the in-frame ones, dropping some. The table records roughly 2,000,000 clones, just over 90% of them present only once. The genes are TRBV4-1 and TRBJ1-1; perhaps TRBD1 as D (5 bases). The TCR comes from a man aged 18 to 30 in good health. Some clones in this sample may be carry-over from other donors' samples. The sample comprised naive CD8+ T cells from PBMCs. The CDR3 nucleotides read TGCGCCAGCAGCCGCGGGAGGGGTCCGAACACTGAAGCTTTCTTT. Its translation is CASSRGRGPNTEAFF.